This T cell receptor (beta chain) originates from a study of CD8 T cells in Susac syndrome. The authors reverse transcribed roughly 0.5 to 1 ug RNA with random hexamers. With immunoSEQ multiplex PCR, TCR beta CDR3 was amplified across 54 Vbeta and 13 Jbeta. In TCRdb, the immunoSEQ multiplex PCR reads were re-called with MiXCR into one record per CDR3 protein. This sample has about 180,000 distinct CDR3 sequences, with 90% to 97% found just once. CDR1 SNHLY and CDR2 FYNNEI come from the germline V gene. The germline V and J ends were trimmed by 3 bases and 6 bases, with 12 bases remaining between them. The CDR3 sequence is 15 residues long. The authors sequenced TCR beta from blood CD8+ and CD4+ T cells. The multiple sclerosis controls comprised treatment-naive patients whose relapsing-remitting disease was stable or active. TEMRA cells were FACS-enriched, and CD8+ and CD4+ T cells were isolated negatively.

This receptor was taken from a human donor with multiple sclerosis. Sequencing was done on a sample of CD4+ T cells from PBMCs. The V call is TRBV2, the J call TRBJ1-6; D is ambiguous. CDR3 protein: CASSESVTTNSPLHF. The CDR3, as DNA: TGTGCCAGCAGTGAGTCGGTCACGACTAATTCACCCCTCCACTTT.